The clone carrying this T cell receptor beta chain appeared a few times. This specimen comes from a study of patients and donors after allogeneic stem cell transplantation. Using its own MiXCR run on the RT-PCR reads, TCRdb lists one record per CDR3 protein. The sample has roughly 200,000 distinct CDR3 sequences, about 38% seen once. The CDR3 is 16 amino acids. The V gene's germline CDR1 is MDHEN and CDR2 SYDVKM. V was pared by 8 bases and J by 0 bases, with 10 bases of the junction left unmatched. The sample consisted of blood, either unsorted or a sorted T cell fraction (not recorded which). The rearrangement links TRBV28 to TRBJ1-5; 7 bases are a match to TRBD1. This clonotype was obtained from a human donor who was either an allogeneic HSCT recipient or a stem cell or donor lymphocyte infusion donor (not recorded which). It is not recorded whose cells these are; they may come from a transplant donor. Here the CDR3 DNA reads TGTGCCAGCGTTCCACAGGGGATTTATAGCAATCAGCCCCAGCATTTT. Amino acid sequence: CASVPQGIYSNQPQHF.